This entry lists 15 T cell receptor beta chains sequenced from one sample in a study of post-analysis software for immune sequencing data. Study conclusions and caveats: Patients carried five TRBV segments more frequently than controls did, and TRBV5-6, TRBV5-1 and TRBV20-1 were among them.

Included in the TCR beta cDNA libraries were unique molecular identifiers. MiXCR, applied by TCRdb to the PCR reads, yields one record per CDR3 protein. This table holds fewer than 900,000 distinct CDR3 sequences, just over 45% found once. No antigen is known for these receptors. Sequencing input: blood. Source of these receptors: a girl between 5 and 17 years old with multiple sclerosis.

The CDR3 DNA is TGCGCCAGCAGCCTAGAGGTAGTTGGGAATGAGCAGTACTTC. Protein product: CASSLEVVGNEQYF. The chain combines TRBV4-1 with TRBJ2-5; D ambiguous. Trimming left V 4 bases short and J 11 bases short, with 20 bases between. This CDR3 region has 14 residues. Germline values: CDR1 MGHRA, CDR2 YSYEKL.

The chain has TRBV20-1 and TRBJ2-3; tentatively, D is TRBD1 (6 bases). Looked up from germline, CDR1 is DFQATT and CDR2 is SNEGSKA (reference sequence). Trimming cost V 5 bases and J 6 bases, with 21 bases left between them. The CDR3 totals 15 residues. CDR3 protein: CSAGERGGSSDTQYF. In DNA, the CDR3 is TGCAGTGCTGGGGAACGAGGGGGTAGCAGCGATACGCAGTATTTT.

This clonotype was detected a few times. The chain is built from TRBV12-3 or TRBV12-4 and TRBJ2-5; 7 bases align to TRBD1. The DNA end favors TRBJ2-7, so the J call may be wrong. The CDR3 is made up of 14 amino acids. The chain's CDR3 is CASSFLGQNYEQYF. The CDR3 DNA reads TGTGCCAGCAGTTTTCTGGGACAGAATTACGAGCAGTACTTC.

V gene TRBV12-3 or TRBV12-4 combines with J gene TRBJ2-3, with 7 bases that match TRBD1. J was trimmed by 4 bases and V by 5 bases; bases with no gene match: 6. CDR3 length: 14 residues. The CDR3 nucleotides read TGTGCCAGCAGTCCACGACAGGGCCCAGATACGCAGTATTTT. Protein: CASSPRQGPDTQYF.

This clonotype occurred many times. The CDR3 DNA reads TGCAGTGCTAGAGATTTCTTTGGGACCAAATCCTACGAGCAGTACTTC. It translates to CSARDFFGTKSYEQYF. The genes are TRBV20-1 and TRBJ2-7, with D perhaps assigned TRBD1 or TRBD2 (5 bases each). The CDR3 is made up of 16 amino acids. The ends were cut back, 0 bases at V and 1 base at J, with 16 bases in the middle. The V gene's germline CDR1 is DFQATT and CDR2 SNEGSKA (reference sequence).

The chain carries TRBV4-3 and TRBJ1-1, with 9 bases aligning to TRBD1. This CDR3 has 19 amino acids. Germline loops: CDR1 LGHNA, CDR2 YSLEER. The ends lost 0 bases at V and 4 bases at J; junction bases unmatched: 15. The CDR3 coding sequence is TGCGCCAGCAGCCAAGATCTCCTTGGGACAGGGACTCGGATCACTGAAGCTTTCTTT. Translation: CASSQDLLGTGTRITEAFF.

The chain joins TRBV6-2 or TRBV6-3 to TRBJ2-5; possibly TRBD1 for D (6 bases). V was cut by 2 bases and J by 2 bases, with 21 bases left in between. Germline assignment: CDR1 MNHEY and CDR2 SVGEGT. The CDR3 loop spans 18 amino acids. CDR3 nucleotide sequence: TGTGCCAGCAGTTACGGGACACGAGACCCAAAAGGACAAGAGACCCAGTACTTC. It yields the protein CASSYGTRDPKGQETQYF.

This clonotype came up a few times. The CDR3 nucleotides are TGCAGTGCCCCGGACAGGGAGTGGGATACGCAGTATTTT. It translates to CSAPDREWDTQYF. This chain connects TRBV20-1 to TRBJ2-3; 8 bases are shared with TRBD1. This CDR3 region has 13 residues. Germline V gene sequence: CDR1 DFQATT, CDR2 SNEGSKA (reference sequence). The J segment lost 6 bases and the V segment lost 6 bases, leaving 8 bases of the junction unmatched.

The CDR3 spells CSRSKMGGGREQYF. The CDR3 nucleotides are TGCAGTCGATCCAAGATGGGGGGAGGGCGAGAGCAGTATTTT. The chain joins TRBV20-1 to TRBJ2-3; 7 bases line up with TRBD2. Looked up from germline, CDR1 is DFQATT and CDR2 is SNEGSKA (reference sequence). The CDR3 is 14 residues long. The V segment lost 8 bases and the J segment 11 bases; nucleotides outside the gene matches: 19.

The chain links TRBV6-6 to TRBJ2-4; D uncertain. V was clipped by 2 bases and J by 1 base, with 9 bases between them. Germline V gene data show CDR1 as MNHNY and CDR2 as SVGAGI (reference sequence). The CDR3 has 15 amino acids. CDR3 nucleotides: TGTGCCAGCAGTTACCCTGGTGGGGCCAAAAACATTCAGTACTTC. Protein: CASSYPGGAKNIQYF.

The genes are TRBV15 and TRBJ2-1, with D tentatively TRBD2 (6 bases). This CDR3 comprises 16 residues. CDR1 is LNHNV, CDR2 YYDKDF, per germline (reference sequence). Trimming stripped 0 bases from V and 5 bases from J, with 14 bases between. CDR3 region: CATSRDRGTGHNEQFF. CDR3 coding DNA: TGTGCCACCAGCAGAGATCGAGGGACTGGCCACAATGAGCAGTTCTTC.

This clonotype turned up a few times. The V call is TRBV13, the J call TRBJ2-4, with 7 bases fitting TRBD2. Germline lookup yields CDR1 PRHDT and CDR2 FYEKMQ (reference sequence). This CDR3 is 14 amino acids long. V trimming: 7 bases; J trimming: 0 bases; junction bases outside the gene matches: 3. The CDR3 is CASKRGLAKNIQYF. DNA for the CDR3: TGTGCCAGCAAGCGGGGACTAGCCAAAAACATTCAGTACTTC.

This clonotype was found once. The chain carries TRBV12-1 and TRBJ2-3; TRBD2 was called by the table and not checked on the DNA. TRBV12-1 is tagged as a pseudogene. This CDR3 spans 19 amino acids. The CDR3 DNA sequence: TGTGCCAGCAGCTGGCGACTAGCGGAAGTAGGATGGGACACAGATACGCAGTATTTT. It encodes CASSWRLAEVGWDTDTQYF.

This clonotype came up many times. The rearrangement uses TRBV20-1 and TRBJ2-1; 12 bases align to TRBD2. With 1 base clipped from V and 7 bases from J, the junction kept 5 bases outside the gene matches. This CDR3 has 15 residues. Germline V gene sequence: CDR1 DFQATT, CDR2 SNEGSKA (reference sequence). CDR3 nucleotides: TGCAGTGCTAGAGCGACTAGCGGGAGAGTTAATGAGCAGTTCTTC. Translated: CSARATSGRVNEQFF.

This clonotype was seen a few times. The chain recombines TRBV5-1 with TRBJ2-1; D is undetermined. This CDR3 is 13 amino acids long. The germline V and J ends were trimmed by 0 bases and 5 bases, with 6 bases remaining between them. Germline CDR1 is SGHRS and CDR2 is YFSETQ. CDR3 loop: CASSLGWDNEQFF. CDR3 DNA: TGCGCCAGCAGCTTGGGTTGGGACAATGAGCAGTTCTTC. Supplemented by reference TRBV5-1 and TRBJ2-1, the full variable domain reads KAGVTQTPRYLIKTRGQQVTLSCSPISGHRSVSWYQQTPGQGLQFLFEYFSETQRNKGNFPGRFSGRQFSNSRSEMNVSTLELGDSALYLCASSLGWDNEQFFGPGTRLTVL.